The 8 T cell receptor beta chains below come from one sample, sequenced in a study of control samples from healthy donors and cancer patients. Measured with immunoSEQ multiplex PCR; TCRdb has only the in-frame clones, and not every one. Of about 120,000 clones listed, around 90% are singletons. Sequencing was done on a sample of blood. Source of these receptors: a woman in her seventies in good health.

The sample holds one count of this clone. The chain has TRBV2 and TRBJ1-2; no definite D call. V was clipped by 7 bases and J by 3 bases, with 6 bases between them. The V gene's germline CDR1 is SNHLY and CDR2 FYNNEI. The CDR3 covers 11 residues. The CDR3: CASILDYGYTF. The CDR3 region has the DNA TGTGCCAGCATATTGGACTATGGCTACACCTTC.

The V gene is TRBV28, the J gene TRBJ1-2; no definite D call. Germline-derived CDR1 and CDR2 are MDHEN and SYDVKM. The CDR3 runs 13 residues. Trimming took off 6 bases at V and 3 bases at J, with 11 bases between the two ends. The CDR3 coding sequence is TGTGCCAGCAGGCCCGGCCAGTACTATGGCTACACCTTC. Residues: CASRPGQYYGYTF.

The V call is TRBV11-2, the J call TRBJ2-1, with TRBD1 matching over 7 bases. CDR1 and CDR2 (germline): SGHAT, FQNNGV. J was trimmed by 10 bases and V by 5 bases; bases with no gene match: 14. This CDR3 is built from 15 residues. CDR3 protein: CASSAINHRGPEQFF. The CDR3, as DNA: TGTGCCAGCAGCGCAATAAACCACAGGGGACCGGAGCAGTTCTTC.

V gene TRBV5-1 combines with J gene TRBJ2-7; 10 nucleotides agree with TRBD1. Unmatched junction bases numbered 8, after V lost 4 bases and J lost 4 bases. Germline V gives CDR1 SGHRS, CDR2 YFSETQ. The CDR3 runs to 15 residues. CDR3 residues: CASSNRDRGRYEQYF. DNA for the CDR3: TGCGCCAGCAGCAACCGGGACAGGGGTAGGTACGAGCAGTACTTC.

The CDR3 sequence: CASSLLPRGATNEKLFF. DNA for the CDR3: TGTGCCAGCAGCCTCCTCCCTAGGGGTGCAACTAATGAAAAACTGTTTTTT. The chain employs TRBV4-2 and TRBJ1-4, with a weak D call TRBD1 (5 bases). Trimming cost V 4 bases and J 0 bases, with 15 bases left between them. The CDR3 has 17 residues. Germline lookup yields CDR1 LGHNA and CDR2 YNFKEQ.

The CDR3 is CASSQDLGQDYGYTF. CDR3 DNA: TGCGCCAGCAGCCAAGATCTCGGACAGGACTATGGCTACACCTTC. This chain links TRBV4-3 with TRBJ1-2; 7 bases are shared with TRBD1. Per germline, CDR1 LGHNA and CDR2 YSLEER. The CDR3 runs to 15 residues. With V trimmed by 0 bases and J by 3 bases, 4 bases remained unmatched.

V gene TRBV10-1 combines with J gene TRBJ2-7, with D tentatively TRBD2 (6 bases). V dropped 4 bases and J dropped 0 bases, with 7 bases sitting between them. The germline V gene encodes CDR1 WNHNN and CDR2 SYGVQD (reference sequence). CDR3 length equals 13 residues. The CDR3 DNA is TGCGCCAGCAGTGTGGGACTCTCCTACGAGCAGTACTTC. As protein: CASSVGLSYEQYF.

The chain combines TRBV5-4 with TRBJ1-6, with D uncertain. There are 15 residues in the CDR3. CDR1 is SGHNT and CDR2 is YYREEE in the germline V gene (reference sequence). The ends were cut back, 4 bases at V and 6 bases at J, with 14 bases in the middle. CDR3 loop: CASSLSTSANSPLHF. In DNA, the CDR3 is TGTGCCAGCAGCCTATCGACATCGGCTAATTCACCCCTCCACTTT.